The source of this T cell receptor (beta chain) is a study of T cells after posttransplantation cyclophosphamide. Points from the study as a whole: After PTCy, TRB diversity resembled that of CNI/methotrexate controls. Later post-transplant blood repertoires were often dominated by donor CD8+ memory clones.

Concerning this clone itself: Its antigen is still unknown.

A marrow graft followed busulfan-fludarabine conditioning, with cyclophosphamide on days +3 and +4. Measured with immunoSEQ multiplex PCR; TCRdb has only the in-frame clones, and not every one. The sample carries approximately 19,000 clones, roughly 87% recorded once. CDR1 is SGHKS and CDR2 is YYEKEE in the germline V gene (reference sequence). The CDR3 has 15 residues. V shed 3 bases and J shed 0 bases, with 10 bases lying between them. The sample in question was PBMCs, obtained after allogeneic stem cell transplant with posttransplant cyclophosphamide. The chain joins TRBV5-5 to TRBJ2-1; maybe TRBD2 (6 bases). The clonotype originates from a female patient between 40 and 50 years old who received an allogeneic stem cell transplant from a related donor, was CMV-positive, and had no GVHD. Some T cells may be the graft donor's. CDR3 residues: CASSSGLLSYNEQFF. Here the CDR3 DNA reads TGTGCCAGCAGCTCCGGACTACTCTCCTACAATGAGCAGTTCTTC.